What follows describes a single T cell receptor beta chain. Per the germline V gene, CDR1 is SGHRS and CDR2 is YFSETQ. Trimming removed 1 base from V and 0 bases from J, with 7 bases in between. The CDR3 contains 14 residues. The data belong to a study of technical replicates of blood from several donors. Sequenced by immunoSEQ multiplex PCR; TCRdb stores in-frame clones only, minus some. The data show about 80,000 clones, with 86% seen just once and around 5% held by the top ten. The receptor was isolated from a human donor in good health. Some clones in this sample may be carry-over from other donors' samples. The sequenced sample consisted of PBMCs. The chain employs TRBV5-1 and TRBJ1-1; no firm D call. CDR3 bases: TGCGCCAGCAGCTTGAACGGTCTGAACACTGAAGCTTTCTTT. It specifies CASSLNGLNTEAFF.